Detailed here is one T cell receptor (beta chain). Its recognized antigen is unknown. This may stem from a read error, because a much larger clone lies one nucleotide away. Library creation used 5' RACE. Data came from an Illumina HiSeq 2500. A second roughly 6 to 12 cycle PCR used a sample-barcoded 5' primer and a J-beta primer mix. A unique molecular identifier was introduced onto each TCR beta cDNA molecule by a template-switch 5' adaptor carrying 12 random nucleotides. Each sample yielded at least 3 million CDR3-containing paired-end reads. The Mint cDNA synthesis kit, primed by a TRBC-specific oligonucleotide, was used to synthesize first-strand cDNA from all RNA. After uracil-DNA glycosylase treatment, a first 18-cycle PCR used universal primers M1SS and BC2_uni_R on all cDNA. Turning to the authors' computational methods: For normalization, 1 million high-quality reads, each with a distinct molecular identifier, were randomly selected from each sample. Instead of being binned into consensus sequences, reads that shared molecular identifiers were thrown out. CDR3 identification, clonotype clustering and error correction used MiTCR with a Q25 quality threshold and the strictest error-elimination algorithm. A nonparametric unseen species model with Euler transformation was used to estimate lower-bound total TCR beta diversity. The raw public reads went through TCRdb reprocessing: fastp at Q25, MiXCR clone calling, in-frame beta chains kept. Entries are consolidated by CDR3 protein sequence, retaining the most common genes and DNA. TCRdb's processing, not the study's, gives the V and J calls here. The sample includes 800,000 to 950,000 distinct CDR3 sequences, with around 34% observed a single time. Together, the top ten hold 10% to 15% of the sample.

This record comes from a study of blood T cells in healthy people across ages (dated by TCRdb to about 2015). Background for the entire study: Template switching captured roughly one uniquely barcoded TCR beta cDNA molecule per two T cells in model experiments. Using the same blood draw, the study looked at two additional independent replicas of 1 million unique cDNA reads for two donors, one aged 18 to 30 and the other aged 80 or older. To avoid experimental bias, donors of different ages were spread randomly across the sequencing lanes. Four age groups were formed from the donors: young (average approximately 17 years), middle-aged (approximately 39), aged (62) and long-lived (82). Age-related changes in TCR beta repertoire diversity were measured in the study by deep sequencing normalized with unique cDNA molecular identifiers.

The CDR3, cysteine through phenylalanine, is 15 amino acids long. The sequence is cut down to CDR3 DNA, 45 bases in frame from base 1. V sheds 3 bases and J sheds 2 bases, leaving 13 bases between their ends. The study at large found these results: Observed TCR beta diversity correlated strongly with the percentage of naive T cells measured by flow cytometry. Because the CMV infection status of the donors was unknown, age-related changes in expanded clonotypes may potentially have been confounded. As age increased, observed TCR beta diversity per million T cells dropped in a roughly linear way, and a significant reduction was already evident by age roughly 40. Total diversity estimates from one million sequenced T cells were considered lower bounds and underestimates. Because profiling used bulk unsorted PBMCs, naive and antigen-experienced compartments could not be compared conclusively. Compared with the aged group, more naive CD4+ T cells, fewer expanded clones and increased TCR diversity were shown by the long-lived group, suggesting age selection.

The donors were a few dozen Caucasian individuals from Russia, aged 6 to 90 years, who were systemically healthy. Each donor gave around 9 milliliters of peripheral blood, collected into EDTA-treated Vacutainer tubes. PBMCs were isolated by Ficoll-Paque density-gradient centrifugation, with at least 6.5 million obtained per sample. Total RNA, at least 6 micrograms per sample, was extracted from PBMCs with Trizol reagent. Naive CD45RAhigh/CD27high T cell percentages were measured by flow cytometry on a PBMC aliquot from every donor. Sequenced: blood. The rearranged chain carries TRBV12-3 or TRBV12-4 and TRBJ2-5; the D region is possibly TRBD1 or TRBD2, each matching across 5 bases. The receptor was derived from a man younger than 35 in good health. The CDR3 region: CASSLAWGKQETQYF. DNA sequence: TGTGCCAGCAGTTTGGCGTGGGGGAAACAAGAGACCCAGTACTTC.